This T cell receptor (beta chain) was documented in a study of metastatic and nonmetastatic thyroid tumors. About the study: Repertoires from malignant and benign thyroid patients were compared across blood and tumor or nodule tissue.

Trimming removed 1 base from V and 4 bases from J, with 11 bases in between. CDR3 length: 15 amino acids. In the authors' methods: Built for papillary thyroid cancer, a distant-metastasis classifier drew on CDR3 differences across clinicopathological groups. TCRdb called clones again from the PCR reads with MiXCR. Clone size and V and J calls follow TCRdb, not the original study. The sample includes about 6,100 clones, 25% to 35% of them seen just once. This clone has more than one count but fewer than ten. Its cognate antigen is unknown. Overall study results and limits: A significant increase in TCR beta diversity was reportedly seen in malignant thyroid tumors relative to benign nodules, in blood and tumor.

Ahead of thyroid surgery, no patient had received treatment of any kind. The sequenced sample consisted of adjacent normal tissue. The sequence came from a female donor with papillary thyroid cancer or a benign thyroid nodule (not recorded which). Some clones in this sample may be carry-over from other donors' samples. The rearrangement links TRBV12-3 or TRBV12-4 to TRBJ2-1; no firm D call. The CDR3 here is CASSLVFGVYNEQFF. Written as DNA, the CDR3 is TGTGCCAGCAGTTTAGTCTTTGGTGTTTACAATGAGCAGTTCTTC.